The clone carrying this TCR beta chain turned up a few times. This sample stems from a study of radiation and T cells in renal cell carcinoma. The CDR3 length is 13 residues. In germline, CDR1 is LNHDA, CDR2 SQIVND (reference sequence). With 5 bases removed from V and 4 bases from J, the gap between germline ends came to 9 bases. Treatment defined: 15 Gy SBRT to primary tumor, nephrectomy 4 weeks later. Method: immunoSEQ multiplex PCR; TCRdb's copy keeps in-frame clones and lacks some. The table includes over 15,000 clones, under 55% detected once. This receptor was taken from a man in his fifties or sixties with renal cell carcinoma. This chain uses TRBV19 with TRBJ1-5, with D unclear. This material consisted of tumor tissue, taken from a patient whose treatment included radiotherapy and nephrectomy. CDR3 sequence: CASSQEANQPQHF. The CDR3 DNA follows: TGTGCCAGTAGTCAGGAAGCAAATCAGCCCCAGCATTTT. Using reference TRBV19 and TRBJ1-5 for the parts outside the CDR3, the full variable domain is DGGITQSPKYLFRKEGQNVTLSCEQNLNHDAMYWYRQDPGQGLRLIYYSQIVNDFQKGDIAEGYSVSREKKESFPLTVTSAQKNPTAFYLCASSQEANQPQHFGDGTRLSIL.